In its sample, the clone carrying this TCR beta chain was seen many times. Its antigen is not known. As part of library construction, unique molecular identifiers were attached to individual cDNA molecules. Using its own MiXCR run on the 5' RACE reads, TCRdb lists one record per CDR3 protein. The data hold approximately 35,000 distinct CDR3 sequences, with around 7% observed a single time. The sample is drawn from a study of early T cells in non-severe SARS-CoV-2 infection. In the study overall: Investigators sequenced bulk RNA drawn from unsorted whole blood, and chains remained unpaired. Study-level points and caveats: The matching step, a VDJdb search, favored anti-spike CD8 responses and missed private and CD4 specificities.

The V gene end was trimmed by 5 bases and the J gene end by 4 bases; junction bases not matched to a gene: 5. Per germline, CDR1 KGHSH and CDR2 LQKENI. This CDR3 contains 15 residues. This TCR was recovered from an adult who was a healthcare worker with PCR-confirmed SARS-CoV-2 infection or an uninfected control (not recorded which). V gene TRBV18 combines with J gene TRBJ2-1; 10 bases map to TRBD2. Source material: whole blood. The CDR3, as DNA: TGTGCCAGCTCAAAAACTAGCGGGGAATACAATGAGCAGTTCTTC. Translating it yields CASSKTSGEYNEQFF.